Listed here is a single T cell receptor beta chain. This clonotype is described as medium-sized (0.01 to 0.1%). Its target antigen remains unknown. Base qualities are not provided; no much larger clone lies one nucleotide away. The data belong to a study of prognosis after radiotherapy for stage I lung cancer (dated by TCRdb to about 2021). For the study in its entirety: Between early 2018 and early 2019, nineteen stage I NSCLC patients were enrolled in Nanjing, China. No patient received concurrent therapy alongside SBRT. Ages in the cohort of about a dozen men and about 6 women ranged from about 50 to 85 years, with a median of 74. Image-guided IMRT or VMAT was used to deliver SBRT in 3 to 5 fractions at a biologically effective dose of at least 100 Gy. For each of the approximately 19 patients, one blood sample was taken before SBRT and one after, so the study sequenced around 40 samples in total. All patients were regarded as medically inoperable, because of comorbidities in 11 to 12 patients and refusal of surgery in about seven patients. Distant metastases were developed by four of the 19 patients after SBRT, at a median of 7 months, whereas no significant progression was observed in the other 15 patients. The study profiled peripheral blood TCR beta repertoires from stage I NSCLC patients before and after stereotactic body radiotherapy and related them to distant failure. Eleven to twelve patients had adenocarcinoma and roughly 7 had squamous cell carcinoma as the tumor histology. Stage I lung tumors that were newly diagnosed and primary were found in some 15 patients, while about five patients had oligometastatic NSCLC after surgical resection of the primary tumor.

What the study reported, not specific to this receptor: Whether the expanded TCR clones were tumor-specific was not determined. The study was limited by its small cohort and short follow-up, and the findings require independent validation. Unique TCR clone counts fell after SBRT (median around 9,800 before versus fewer than 7,500 after; Wilcoxon paired P=0.011). Post-SBRT Shannon entropy and its change from baseline were lower in patients who developed distant metastases; baseline Shannon entropy was not associated with metastases. No adjustment for multiple comparisons was applied to any of the reported P values. Differences in TRBV and TRBJ usage frequencies by metastasis status were reportedly observed in two V genes at baseline and in several V and two J genes after SBRT.

Two rounds of multiplex PCR were used to amplify the TCR beta CDR3 region from genomic DNA. In the first round of PCR, primers specific to each TRBV and TRBJ gene were used, and the primer sequences are filed in Chinese patent CN105087789A. Universal primers were used in the second PCR round. The Roche High Pure PCR Template Preparation Kit was used to extract genomic DNA from frozen PBMCs. Paired-end sequencing with 151 bp reads was performed on the libraries using an Illumina HiSeq 3000. The study's processing was this. CutAdapt was used to discard raw reads that did not contain the multiplex PCR primer sequences. High-quality paired reads were merged into contigs with PEAR. By alignment to reference sequences, MiXCR assigned TRB V, D and J gene segments to each contig. CDR3 sequences were clustered by base quality and sequence similarity to remove sequencing errors. Diversity was measured as Shannon entropy normalized by the natural log of productive TCR sequence number. Clonality was computed as one minus the ratio of Shannon entropy to the natural log of the number of unique clonotypes. Progression-free survival cut-offs for repertoire metrics were chosen using the Youden index of ROC curves, with analyses run in R 3.5.3. Starting from the raw public reads, TCRdb applied fastp trimming at Q25, assembled clones with MiXCR and retained in-frame beta chains. Rows matching on CDR3 protein sequence are summarized as one entry with the most common DNA and genes. Here the V and J calls rest on TCRdb's processing, not on the authors' analysis. The sample table lists about 11,000 distinct CDR3 sequences, less than 65% of them with a count of one. The leading ten clones occupy 7% of the sample.

Taken from the germline V gene (reference sequence), the CDR1 and CDR2 loops are LNHNV and YYDKDF. From the cysteine up to the phenylalanine, the CDR3 has a length of 12 residues. The sequence is cut down to CDR3 DNA, 36 bases in frame from base 1. V lost 0 bases and J lost 9 bases; the stretch between them is 8 bases long. All patients had node-negative disease on CT and PET/CT, and none had a history of other malignancies or had previously received chemotherapy or radiotherapy. About 6.3 milliliters of peripheral venous blood were drawn into EDTA tubes at each of two time points. Ficoll-Paque Plus density-gradient centrifugation was used to isolate PBMCs. Right after collection, samples were kept at -80 degrees C until analysis.

The sample here was PBMCs, taken before or after stereotactic body radiation therapy (not recorded which). This clonotype was sampled from a donor aged 50 or older with non-small cell lung cancer. The chain links TRBV15 with TRBJ1-1, with the D segment identity uncertain. This receptor has the CDR3 CATSRDQTQAFF. Here is the DNA: TGTGCCACCAGCAGAGACCAGACACAAGCTTTCTTT.